A single sample gave rise to the 9 T cell receptor beta chains below, sequenced in a study of blood T cell repertoires in COVID-19 (dated by TCRdb to 2019 to 2021). Library prep was done by the immunoSEQ multiplex PCR assay. TCRdb stores this immuneACCESS table with in-frame sequences only. Part of the clones is absent; in the studies checked, under half of the shortfall reflects unresolved V genes, and no reason is known for the rest. Within this sample are 150,000 to 200,000 clones, with 90% to 95% of them counted one time only. Under 5% of the sample is in the top ten clones. Sequenced input: peripheral blood. Receptors were obtained from a woman aged 50 to 60 with acute or convalescent COVID-19.

The chain is built from TRBV13 and TRBJ2-3; 9 positions match TRBD2. There are 18 residues in the CDR3. CDR1 is PRHDT, CDR2 FYEKMQ, per germline (reference sequence). Trimming cost V 5 bases and J 5 bases; bases outside gene matches: 17. CDR3 sequence (DNA): TGTGCCAGCAGCCTAGAGGGCGGGAGGGCCGGTTGGGGAGATACGCAGTATTTT. Protein: CASSLEGGRAGWGDTQYF.

The rearrangement links TRBV2 to TRBJ2-7; TRBD1 matches at 8 bases. This CDR3 is built from 14 residues. V trimming: 10 bases; J trimming: 3 bases; junction bases outside the gene matches: 11. The germline CDR1 and CDR2 sequences are SNHLY and FYNNEI. In nucleotides, the CDR3 is TGTGCCAACCTTGACCCGGGACAGGACTACGAGCAGTACTTC. It encodes CANLDPGQDYEQYF.

This chain connects TRBV30 to TRBJ2-1; TRBD1 matches 10 bases. The CDR3 extends over 15 amino acids. Trimming removed 3 bases from V and 4 bases from J; junction bases left unmatched: 6. Germline-derived CDR1 and CDR2 are GTSNPN and SVGIG (reference sequence). CDR3 sequence reads: CAWRVPGQGYNEQFF. The CDR3, as DNA: TGTGCCTGGAGAGTTCCGGGACAGGGGTACAATGAGCAGTTCTTC.

The rearrangement joins TRBV11-3 to TRBJ2-5; 13 nucleotides match TRBD2. Germline CDR1 is SGHNT and CDR2 is YENEEA. This CDR3 comprises 16 residues. Trimming removed 5 bases from V and 4 bases from J; junction bases left unmatched: 7. The chain's CDR3 is CASSETSGGAGETQYF. In DNA form, the CDR3 reads TGTGCCAGCAGCGAAACTAGCGGGGGGGCCGGAGAGACCCAGTACTTC.

The chain links TRBV19 to TRBJ1-2; no definite D call. Germline-derived CDR1 and CDR2 are LNHDA and SQIVND (reference sequence). The CDR3 covers 14 residues. Trimming pared 7 bases from V and 0 bases from J, leaving 12 bases between. CDR3 nucleotide sequence: TGTGCCAGTAAATTGACATTTCCTAACTATGGCTACACCTTC. It yields the protein CASKLTFPNYGYTF.

The chain uses TRBV6-5 and TRBJ1-5; the match to TRBD1 covers 12 bases. This CDR3 region has 15 residues. CDR1 is MNHEY, CDR2 SVGAGI, per germline. V trimming: 4 bases; J trimming: 5 bases; junction bases outside the gene matches: 3. The CDR3 protein is CASSWDRGHDQPQHF. CDR3 DNA sequence: TGTGCCAGCAGTTGGGACAGGGGGCATGATCAGCCCCAGCATTTT.

This clone came up a few times. The chain couples TRBV5-6 to TRBJ1-2, with D perhaps TRBD1 (5 bases). Germline CDR1 and CDR2: SGHDT and YYEEEE. The V gene lost 0 bases and the J gene lost 4 bases, with 13 bases spanning the gap. The CDR3 has 15 residues. CDR3 DNA sequence: TGTGCCAGCAGCTTGGATGTCAGGGTGGGCTATGGCTACACCTTC. It is translated as CASSLDVRVGYGYTF.

This clone occurred once. The gene calls are TRBV4-1 and TRBJ2-3; D perhaps matches TRBD1 (6 bases). V was cut by 4 bases and J by 0 bases, with 11 bases left in between. Germline CDR1 and CDR2: MGHRA and YSYEKL. CDR3 size: 15 residues. CDR3 residues: CASSPIQGSTDTQYF. The CDR3, as DNA: TGCGCCAGCAGCCCTATTCAGGGGAGCACAGATACGCAGTATTTT.

V usage is TRBV5-6 and J usage is TRBJ2-6; D gene ambiguous. The germline V gene has CDR1 SGHDT and CDR2 YYEEEE. Trimming left V 2 bases short and J 5 bases short, with 8 bases between. The CDR3 extends over 14 amino acids. The CDR3: CASSFNNWANVLTF. CDR3 DNA: TGTGCCAGCAGCTTTAATAATTGGGCCAACGTCCTGACTTTC.